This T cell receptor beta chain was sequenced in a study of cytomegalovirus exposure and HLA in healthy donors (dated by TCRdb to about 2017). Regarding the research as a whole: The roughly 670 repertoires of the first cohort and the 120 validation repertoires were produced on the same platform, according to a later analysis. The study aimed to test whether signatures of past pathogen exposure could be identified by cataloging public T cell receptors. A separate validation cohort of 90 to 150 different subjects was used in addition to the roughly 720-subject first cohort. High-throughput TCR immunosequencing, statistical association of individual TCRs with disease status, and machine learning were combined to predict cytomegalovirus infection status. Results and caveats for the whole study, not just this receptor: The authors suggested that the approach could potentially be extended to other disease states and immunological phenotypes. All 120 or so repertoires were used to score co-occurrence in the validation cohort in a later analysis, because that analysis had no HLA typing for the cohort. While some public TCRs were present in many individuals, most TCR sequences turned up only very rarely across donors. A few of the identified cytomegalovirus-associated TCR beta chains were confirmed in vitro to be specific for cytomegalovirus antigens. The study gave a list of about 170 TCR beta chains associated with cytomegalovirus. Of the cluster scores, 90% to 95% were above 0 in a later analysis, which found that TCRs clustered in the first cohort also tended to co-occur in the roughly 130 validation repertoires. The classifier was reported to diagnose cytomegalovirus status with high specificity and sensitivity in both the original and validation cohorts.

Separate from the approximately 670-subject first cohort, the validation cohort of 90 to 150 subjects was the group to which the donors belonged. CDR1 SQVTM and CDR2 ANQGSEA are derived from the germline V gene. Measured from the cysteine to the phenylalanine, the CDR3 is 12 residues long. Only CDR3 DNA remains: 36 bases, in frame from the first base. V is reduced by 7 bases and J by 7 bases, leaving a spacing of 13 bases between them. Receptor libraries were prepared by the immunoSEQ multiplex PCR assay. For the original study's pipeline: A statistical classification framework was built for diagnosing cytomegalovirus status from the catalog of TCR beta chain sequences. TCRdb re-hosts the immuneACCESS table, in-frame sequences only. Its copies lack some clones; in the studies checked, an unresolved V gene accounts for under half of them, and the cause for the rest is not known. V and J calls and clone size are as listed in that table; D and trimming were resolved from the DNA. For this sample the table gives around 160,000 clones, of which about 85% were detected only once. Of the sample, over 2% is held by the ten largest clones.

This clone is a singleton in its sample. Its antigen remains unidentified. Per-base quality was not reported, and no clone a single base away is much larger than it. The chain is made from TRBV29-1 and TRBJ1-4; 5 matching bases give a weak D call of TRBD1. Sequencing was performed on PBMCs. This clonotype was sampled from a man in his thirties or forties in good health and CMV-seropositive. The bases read TGCAGCGCCGGGGTGGGGGGTGAAAAACTGTTTTTT. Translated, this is CSAGVGGEKLFF.